One sample yielded the 20 T cell receptor beta chains listed below, sequenced in a study of T-cell reconstitution after alpha-beta-depleted transplantation in children. This sample's TCRbeta library carried unique molecular identifier barcodes. TCRdb reprocessed the PCR reads via MiXCR and lists one record per CDR3 protein. The sample carries some 520,000 distinct CDR3 sequences, 32% recorded once. Source: PBMCs from the stem cell graft donor, taken from the stem cell graft. These receptor sequences come from a human donor who donated a stem cell graft to a child with aplastic anemia.

In its sample, this clonotype was seen once. The chain links TRBV12-3 or TRBV12-4 to TRBJ2-1; D is undetermined. This CDR3 is built from 13 residues. Deletions cut 8 bases from V and 2 bases from J, with 10 bases between. The CDR3 protein is CASSGYTYNEQFF. Here the CDR3 DNA reads TGTGCCAGCTCCGGCTATACCTACAATGAGCAGTTCTTC.

This chain connects TRBV4-2 to TRBJ2-1; 14 nucleotides line up with TRBD2. This CDR3 is built from 18 residues. Germline CDR1 LGHNA, CDR2 YNFKEQ. With 0 bases clipped from V and 7 bases from J, the junction kept 8 bases outside the gene matches. CDR3 region: CASSQDRLAGGGSNEQFF. CDR3 DNA: TGTGCCAGCAGCCAAGATCGACTAGCGGGAGGGGGGAGTAATGAGCAGTTCTTC.

The chain links TRBV7-3 to TRBJ2-1, with D tentatively TRBD1 (5 bases). CDR1 and CDR2 from the germline V gene are SGHTA and FQGTGA. The CDR3 consists of 14 residues. V was cut by 3 bases and J by 3 bases, with 9 bases left in between. The CDR3 reads CASSFRGGYNEQFF. CDR3 nucleotide sequence: TGTGCCAGCAGCTTTAGGGGCGGCTACAATGAGCAGTTCTTC.

This clonotype was seen a handful of times. V usage is TRBV20-1 and J usage is TRBJ1-1; a weak D match, TRBD1 (5 bases). The germline gives CDR1 DFQATT, CDR2 SNEGSKA (reference sequence). V shed 6 bases and J shed 3 bases, with 17 bases lying between them. This CDR3 is built from 14 residues. The CDR3 DNA reads as TGCAGTGCAAAAATATCAGGGTTTTACACTGAAGCTTTCTTT. It is translated as CSAKISGFYTEAFF.

A few counts support this clonotype. The chain has TRBV28 and TRBJ2-3; D is possibly TRBD2 (5 bases). V lost 4 bases and J 1 base, leaving 12 bases between the germline ends. This CDR3 is 15 amino acids long. The germline V gene has CDR1 MDHEN and CDR2 SYDVKM. The DNA of the CDR3 is TGTGCCAGCAGTTCCTTGGGAGTCGGCACAGATACGCAGTATTTT. Its protein is CASSSLGVGTDTQYF.

The chain employs TRBV12-3 or TRBV12-4 and TRBJ2-5, with 7 positions matching TRBD1. With V trimmed by 6 bases and J by 4 bases, 8 bases remained unmatched. This CDR3 comprises 14 residues. In nucleotides, the CDR3 is TGTGCCAGCAGCACCCACAGGGGCGGAGAGACCCAGTACTTC. It specifies CASSTHRGGETQYF.

A few counts support this clonotype. The chain is built from TRBV28 and TRBJ2-7; D assignment may be TRBD1 or TRBD2 (6 bases each). Trimming cost V 3 bases and J 7 bases, with 13 bases left between them. This CDR3 is 13 amino acids long. Germline CDR1 reads MDHEN; CDR2 reads SYDVKM. The DNA of the CDR3 is TGTGCCAGCAGTTTTGGGGGGCTAGGGGAGCAGTACTTC. This translates into CASSFGGLGEQYF.

The chain combines TRBV20-1 with TRBJ1-2, with 8 bases fitting TRBD1. V lost 2 bases and J lost 1; bases outside the gene matches: 3. Germline lookup yields CDR1 DFQATT and CDR2 SNEGSKA (reference sequence). This CDR3 spans 14 amino acids. CDR3 amino acids: CSARQGAHNYGYTF. The DNA for the CDR3 is TGCAGTGCTAGACAGGGGGCGCATAACTATGGCTACACCTTC.

This clonotype showed up just a few times. The chain recombines TRBV12-3 or TRBV12-4 with TRBJ1-1, with 10 bases matching TRBD1. This CDR3 region has 16 residues. V dropped 6 bases and J dropped 0; count of bases not matched to a gene: 7. The CDR3 sequence is CASSRGQGYVNTEAFF. CDR3 in DNA: TGTGCCAGCAGCCGGGGACAGGGGTACGTGAACACTGAAGCTTTCTTT.

This chain links TRBV28 with TRBJ2-3; D is possibly TRBD1 (5 bases). There are 20 residues in the CDR3. CDR1 and CDR2 from the germline V gene are MDHEN and SYDVKM. Trimming stripped 6 bases from V and 1 base from J, with 29 bases between. For the CDR3, the DNA is TGTGCCAGCAGACCCAATTACAGGAGTGCTATCCTGTTGGGCACAGATACGCAGTATTTT. Translation gives CASRPNYRSAILLGTDTQYF.

The genes are TRBV5-1 and TRBJ2-6; 7 nucleotides align to TRBD1. CDR3 length: 18 amino acids. Germline CDR1 SGHRS, CDR2 YFSETQ. The V and J ends lost 3 bases and 2 bases, in that order; junction bases with no gene match: 11. In nucleotides, the CDR3 is TGCGCCAGCAGCTCTACAGGGGTTTACTCCGCTGGGGCCAACGTCCTGACTTTC. Encoded protein: CASSSTGVYSAGANVLTF.

The table lists this clonotype with a few counts. This chain connects TRBV5-1 to TRBJ1-2; TRBD1 aligns across 12 bases. Germline V gene sequence: CDR1 SGHRS, CDR2 YFSETQ. J was trimmed by 7 bases and V by 9 bases; bases with no gene match: 10. CDR3 size: 14 residues. CDR3: CATNRDRGLSGYTF. In DNA form, the CDR3 reads TGCGCCACAAACCGGGACAGGGGGCTTAGTGGCTACACCTTC.

The chain couples TRBV30 to TRBJ2-1; D gene uncertain. V shed 6 bases and J shed 0 bases, with 15 bases lying between them. Germline V gene sequence: CDR1 GTSNPN, CDR2 SVGIG (reference sequence). This CDR3 is 15 amino acids long. The DNA for the CDR3 is TGTGCCTGCCTCGTTGGGTTGAGCTCCTACAATGAGCAGTTCTTC. It specifies CACLVGLSSYNEQFF.

The table lists this clonotype with many counts. The chain combines TRBV4-2 with TRBJ2-7; TRBD2 matches at 8 bases. Germline assignment: CDR1 LGHNA and CDR2 YNFKEQ. This CDR3 spans 14 amino acids. Unmatched junction bases numbered 4, after V lost 3 bases and J lost 3 bases. The CDR3 region has the DNA TGTGCCAGCAGCCAGGGACTAGAGAGCTACGAGCAGTACTTC. This sequence encodes CASSQGLESYEQYF.

CDR3 sequence reads: CASSLVLAGTYEQYF. CDR3 sequence (DNA): TGCGCCAGCAGCTTGGTACTAGCGGGTACCTACGAGCAGTACTTC. The chain uses TRBV5-1 and TRBJ2-7, with 9 bases fitting TRBD2. V shed 0 bases, J shed 2 bases, and the junction held 3 bases outside the gene matches. Per the germline V gene, CDR1 is SGHRS and CDR2 is YFSETQ. CDR3 length: 15 amino acids.

This chain uses TRBV18 with TRBJ2-7; 8 bases are a match to TRBD1. V lost 4 bases and J lost 5; bases outside the gene matches: 1. Germline-derived CDR1 and CDR2 are KGHSH and LQKENI. There are 12 residues in the CDR3. The DNA for the CDR3 is TGTGCCAGCTCACAGGGACAGGACGAGCAGTACTTC. Protein product: CASSQGQDEQYF.

The DNA for the CDR3 is TGTGCCAGCAGCTACGGGACCACCCAAGAGACCCAGTACTTC. Translating it yields CASSYGTTQETQYF. The chain joins TRBV3-1 to TRBJ2-5; D may correspond to TRBD1 or TRBD2 (5 bases each). Trimming stripped 5 bases from V and 1 base from J, with 11 bases between. CDR1 LGHDT and CDR2 YNNKEL come from the germline V gene (reference sequence). This CDR3 spans 14 amino acids.

The genes are TRBV7-8 and TRBJ2-1; TRBD2 matches 7 bases. Unmatched junction bases numbered 11, after V lost 4 bases and J lost 8 bases. The germline CDR1 and CDR2 sequences are SGHVS and FQNEAQ. This CDR3 has 15 amino acids. The CDR3 region has the DNA TGTGCCAGCAGCTCCTTAAGACTAGCTTCGGATGAGCAGTTCTTC. This encodes CASSSLRLASDEQFF.

Concerning this clonotype itself: Mismatch with germline at one junction end may stem from a read error. The J gene is TRBJ2-7, the V gene TRBV7-6; D is perhaps TRBD1 or TRBD2 (6 bases each). Germline V gene data show CDR1 as SGHVS and CDR2 as FNYEAQ. This CDR3 contains 16 residues. CDR3 nucleotide sequence: TGTGCCAGCAGCTCGGGGGCGGCGACCTCCTCCTACGACCAGTACTTC. Encoded protein: CASSSGAATSSYDQYF.

This clonotype has just a few counts. V gene TRBV20-1 combines with J gene TRBJ1-2; 9 positions agree with TRBD1. Germline CDR1 reads DFQATT; CDR2 reads SNEGSKA (reference sequence). This CDR3 comprises 14 residues. V trimming: 6 bases; J trimming: 3 bases; junction bases outside the gene matches: 8. CDR3: CSAVGQGSYYGYTF. The CDR3 DNA reads as TGCAGTGCCGTGGGACAGGGTAGTTACTATGGCTACACCTTC.